Listed here are 29 T cell receptor beta chains from one sample, sequenced in a study of cytomegalovirus exposure and HLA in healthy donors. Vbeta (60) and Jbeta (13) primers were used in the PCR. Sequencing was performed with immunoSEQ multiplex PCR; in TCRdb, only in-frame clones are kept and a portion is missing. The sample has 150,000 to 200,000 clones; under 80% are singletons. Sequencing was done on a sample of PBMCs. These receptors were obtained from a man aged 40-50 years in good health and CMV-seronegative.

V usage is TRBV5-4 and J usage is TRBJ2-7; 10 positions agree with TRBD1. The CDR3 extends over 13 amino acids. The ends lost 10 bases at V and 6 bases at J; junction bases unmatched: 10. Germline-derived CDR1 and CDR2 are SGHNT and YYREEE (reference sequence). As DNA, the CDR3 is TGTGCCGCCTCCGGGACAGGGGTTGGCGAGCAGTACTTC. Its protein product is CAASGTGVGEQYF.

The rearrangement links TRBV30 to TRBJ2-4, with TRBD1 matching 7 bases. Unmatched junction bases numbered 17, after V lost 2 bases and J lost 1 base. CDR3 length: 19 amino acids. Per the germline V gene, CDR1 is GTSNPN and CDR2 is SVGIG (reference sequence). The CDR3 region has the DNA TGTGCCTGGAGTAGTAACAGGGGCAGGCCCCCCGCTGCCAAAAACATTCAGTACTTC. It translates to CAWSSNRGRPPAAKNIQYF.

V gene TRBV27 combines with J gene TRBJ2-1; 10 bases match TRBD2. CDR3 length: 16 residues. The germline V gene has CDR1 MNHEY and CDR2 SMNVEV (reference sequence). The V segment lost 3 bases and the J segment 5 bases; nucleotides outside the gene matches: 7. Here the CDR3 reads CASSLPSGSIDNEQFF. CDR3 sequence (DNA): TGTGCCAGCAGTTTGCCTAGCGGGAGTATCGACAATGAGCAGTTCTTC.

This rearrangement joins TRBV7-8 to TRBJ1-1; maybe TRBD1 (5 bases). V was cut by 5 bases and J by 1 base, with 17 bases left in between. This CDR3 is 16 amino acids long. CDR1 and CDR2 from the germline V gene are SGHVS and FQNEAQ. CDR3 coding DNA: TGTGCCAGCAGCGCCGTTGGAGGGGCACCGAACACTGAAGCTTTCTTT. It is translated as CASSAVGGAPNTEAFF.

This chain links TRBV6-5 with TRBJ2-7; 11 nucleotides match TRBD1. The CDR3 totals 14 residues. Per germline, CDR1 MNHEY and CDR2 SVGAGI. The junction had 4 bases not matched to a gene; V was cut back by 8 bases and J by 1 base. The CDR3 loop reads CASGRDRGSYEQYF. The CDR3 nucleotides read TGTGCCAGCGGGCGGGACAGGGGGTCCTACGAGCAGTACTTC.

The V gene is TRBV4-1, the J gene TRBJ2-2; D unclear. With 1 base removed from V and 3 bases from J, the gap between germline ends came to 6 bases. CDR3 length equals 14 residues. Germline CDR1 reads MGHRA; CDR2 reads YSYEKL. CDR3 sequence: CASSQVRYTGELFF. CDR3 bases: TGCGCCAGCAGCCAAGTCAGGTACACCGGGGAGCTGTTTTTT.

The chain links TRBV5-6 to TRBJ2-2; no firm D call. The CDR3 totals 15 residues. Trimming stripped 0 bases from V and 2 bases from J, with 8 bases between. The V gene's germline CDR1 is SGHDT and CDR2 YYEEEE. The CDR3 coding sequence is TGTGCCAGCAGCTTGGGGCAGATTAACACCGGGGAGCTGTTTTTT. Translating it yields CASSLGQINTGELFF.

This clone was counted between two and nine times. V and J are TRBV19 and TRBJ2-2; 8 nucleotides align to TRBD1. Per germline, CDR1 LNHDA and CDR2 SQIVND (reference sequence). V shed 0 bases and J 0 bases; nucleotides not matched to a gene: 9. CDR3 size: 19 residues. Here the CDR3 DNA reads TGTGCCAGTAGTATAGATTGGCGAGGACAGGGCGCGAACACCGGGGAGCTGTTTTTT. Residues: CASSIDWRGQGANTGELFF.

The rearrangement joins TRBV25-1 to TRBJ1-1; no definite D call. The CDR3 is made up of 11 amino acids. Germline V gene lookup returns CDR1 MGHDK and CDR2 SYGVNS. V gave up 5 bases and J gave up 5 bases, with 6 bases separating them. The CDR3 loop reads CASSRGTEAFF. As DNA, the CDR3 is TGTGCCAGCAGTCGCGGGACTGAAGCTTTCTTT.

The rearrangement joins TRBV5-6 to TRBJ1-4; possibly TRBD1 for D (6 bases). V lost 0 bases to trimming and J lost 8 bases, with 11 bases between them. Germline CDR1 SGHDT, CDR2 YYEEEE. This CDR3 spans 14 amino acids. The CDR3 loop is CASSLEPGEEKLFF. As DNA, the CDR3 is TGTGCCAGCAGCTTGGAGCCAGGGGAGGAAAAACTGTTTTTT.

Only one count was recorded for this clone. This chain joins TRBV5-1 and TRBJ2-3; 8 bases line up with TRBD2. V was clipped by 4 bases and J by 2 bases; unmatched bases: 9. The germline V gene encodes CDR1 SGHRS and CDR2 YFSETQ. CDR3 length: 16 residues. The CDR3 spells CASSRSGSPTTDTQYF. The CDR3 nucleotides read TGCGCCAGCAGCCGAAGCGGGAGCCCTACCACAGATACGCAGTATTTT.

V is TRBV7-9 and J is TRBJ2-3; TRBD2 matches 9 bases. This CDR3 spans 18 amino acids. Trimming at V came to 5 bases and at J to 5 bases, leaving 17 bases not matched to a gene. Germline V gene sequence: CDR1 SEHNR, CDR2 FQNEAQ (reference sequence). As DNA, the CDR3 is TGTGCCAGCAGCCCCCGCGTGTCCAGCGGGAGGTTGGTAGATACGCAGTATTTT. Residues: CASSPRVSSGRLVDTQYF.

The chain combines TRBV6-5 with TRBJ2-7; 7 nucleotides match TRBD1. The germline V gene has CDR1 MNHEY and CDR2 SVGAGI. V was pared by 6 bases and J by 2 bases, with 7 bases of the junction left unmatched. The CDR3 sequence is 14 residues long. CDR3: CASRTVGGAYEQYF. The CDR3 bases are TGTGCCAGCAGGACGGTAGGGGGCGCCTACGAGCAGTACTTC.

V is TRBV11-1 and J is TRBJ2-5, with 7 bases that match TRBD1. The J segment lost 7 bases and the V segment lost 5 bases, leaving 7 bases of the junction unmatched. Germline CDR1 is SGHAT and CDR2 is FQDESV (reference sequence). The length of the CDR3 is 13 residues. CDR3 sequence: CASSNDRAGTQYF. Here the CDR3 DNA reads TGTGCCAGCAGCAACGACAGGGCGGGGACCCAGTACTTC.

The J gene is TRBJ1-2, the V gene TRBV27, with D possibly being TRBD1 (6 bases). Germline CDR1 and CDR2: MNHEY and SMNVEV (reference sequence). V gave up 0 bases and J gave up 6 bases, with 11 bases separating them. This CDR3 is 14 amino acids long. Here the CDR3 DNA reads TGTGCCAGCAGTTTATCGGGGGGGCCAAATGGCTACACCTTC. It translates to CASSLSGGPNGYTF.

Of note for this clone: The conserved phenylalanine or tryptophan normally closing the CDR3 is absent here, so this likely arose from a read error. No DNA is shown, since the ends of the CDR3 on it are uncertain; the CDR3 is the one TCRdb lists. The rearrangement uses TRBV6-5 and TRBJ2-3; TRBD1 reflects the table's D call only, with no check against the DNA. Germline CDR1 is MNHEY and CDR2 is SVGAGI. A total of 10 residues make up the CDR3, ends included. The chain's CDR3 is CASSPDRGSI.

This clone was recorded a few times. The CDR3: CASSPGQGTPDTQYF. The CDR3, as DNA: TGTGCCAGCAGCCCGGGACAGGGAACCCCAGATACGCAGTATTTT. This sequence joins TRBV11-3 and TRBJ2-3; 9 bases match TRBD1. Trimming at V came to 5 bases and at J to 4 bases, leaving 7 bases not matched to a gene. CDR1 and CDR2 (germline): SGHNT, YENEEA. The CDR3 contains 15 residues.

The genes are TRBV6-5 and TRBJ1-5; D is perhaps TRBD1 (5 bases). Trimming shortened V by 8 bases and J by 5 bases, and 13 bases separated the two germline ends. The CDR3 is made up of 13 amino acids. Looked up from germline, CDR1 is MNHEY and CDR2 is SVGAGI. This CDR3 is CASQAGYDQPQHF. The DNA for the CDR3 is TGTGCCAGCCAAGCAGGGTACGATCAGCCCCAGCATTTT.

This clone has a handful of counts. The gene calls are TRBV28 and TRBJ2-6; 9 bases line up with TRBD1. The CDR3 runs to 18 residues. The germline V gene has CDR1 MDHEN and CDR2 SYDVKM. V shed 6 bases, J shed 0 bases, and the junction held 9 bases outside the gene matches. CDR3 bases: TGTGCCAGCAGCGCAATGGGACAGGGCTTCTCTGGGGCCAACGTCCTGACTTTC. This sequence encodes CASSAMGQGFSGANVLTF.

The chain joins TRBV18 to TRBJ1-3; D remains ambiguous. Trimming cost V 4 bases and J 3 bases, with 16 bases left between them. CDR1 is KGHSH and CDR2 is LQKENI in the germline V gene. This CDR3 spans 16 amino acids. The CDR3, as DNA: TGTGCCAGCTCACGCGCCGGAGGTGGAGATGGAAACACCATATATTTT. Residues: CASSRAGGGDGNTIYF.

This clone came up a few times. The chain carries TRBV5-3 and TRBJ2-5, with TRBD2 matching 15 bases. TRBV5-3 is an ORF, with its function uncertain. V shed 5 bases, J shed 2 bases, and the junction held 4 bases outside the gene matches. The CDR3 has 16 residues. CDR3 amino acids: CARRSGLAGGQETQYF. For the CDR3, the DNA is TGTGCCAGAAGGTCGGGACTAGCGGGAGGACAAGAGACCCAGTACTTC.

V usage is TRBV14 and J usage is TRBJ2-7; 9 nucleotides align to TRBD1. The CDR3 is 16 residues long. With V trimmed by 4 bases and J by 3 bases, 10 bases remained unmatched. The germline V gene encodes CDR1 SGHDN and CDR2 FVKESK. The CDR3 sequence: CASSRPMGQGHYEQYF. The CDR3 bases are TGTGCCAGCAGCCGACCAATGGGACAGGGACACTACGAGCAGTACTTC. The variable domain in full, completed from reference TRBV14 and TRBJ2-7, reads EAGVTQFPSHSVIEKGQTVTLRCDPISGHDNLYWYRRVMGKEIKFLLHFVKESKQDESGMPNNRFLAERTGGTYSTLKVQPAELEDSGVYFCASSRPMGQGHYEQYFGPGTRLTVT.

This clone was picked up a small number of times. V usage is TRBV30 and J usage is TRBJ2-2, with 8 positions matching TRBD1. With 4 bases clipped from V and 6 bases from J, the junction kept 16 bases outside the gene matches. CDR1 is GTSNPN and CDR2 is SVGIG in the germline V gene (reference sequence). The CDR3 loop spans 17 amino acids. In DNA, the CDR3 is TGTGCCTGGAAGAACGACAGGGGCCCTTTCGTCGCCGGGGAGCTGTTTTTT. This translates into CAWKNDRGPFVAGELFF.

This clone occurred a few times. The gene calls are TRBV6-5 and TRBJ2-7; no clear D gene. V lost 10 bases, J lost 4 bases, and 11 bases lay in between. This CDR3 contains 11 residues. From germline, CDR1 is MNHEY and CDR2 SVGAGI. CDR3 DNA: TGTGCCACTAGAAAAGTTTACGAGCAGTACTTC. This gives the protein CATRKVYEQYF.

The genes are TRBV7-8 and TRBJ2-3, with TRBD2 identical over 7 bases. Trimming removed 5 bases from V and 8 bases from J; junction bases left unmatched: 10. CDR3 length: 14 residues. Germline CDR1 and CDR2: SGHVS and FQNEAQ. The CDR3 is CASSPAGVGVTQYF. CDR3 DNA sequence: TGTGCCAGCAGCCCGGCGGGGGTCGGGGTTACGCAGTATTTT.

This clone has just a few counts. The gene calls are TRBV6-5 and TRBJ2-5; 8 nucleotides align to TRBD1. Matching the DNA end better, TRBJ2-7 makes the J call doubtful. CDR3 length: 16 residues. The V gene's germline CDR1 is MNHEY and CDR2 SVGAGI. The CDR3 nucleotides are TGTGCCAGCAGTTACTCCCGGCAGGGGGCCTCCTACGAGCAGTACTTC. It encodes CASSYSRQGASYEQYF.

This clone was recorded a few times. The chain employs TRBV6-4 and TRBJ2-1; D call uncertain. This CDR3 is 14 amino acids long. Germline CDR1 reads MRHNA; CDR2 reads SNTAGT. Trimming left V 3 bases short and J 6 bases short, with 12 bases between. CDR3 nucleotides: TGTGCCAGCAGTGAAATTCCCCAGGCCAATGAGCAGTTCTTC. It is translated as CASSEIPQANEQFF.

J is TRBJ1-5 and V is TRBV10-3, with 8 bases identical to TRBD1. CDR1 is ENHRY, CDR2 SYGVKD, per germline. Trimming took 3 bases from V and 2 from J; bases not matched to a gene: 3. The CDR3 is 15 residues long. The CDR3 loop reads CAISETGQGNQPQHF. The CDR3 coding sequence is TGTGCCATCAGTGAAACGGGACAGGGCAATCAGCCCCAGCATTTT.

The rearrangement uses TRBV25-1 and TRBJ2-4; no clear D gene. The CDR3 covers 15 residues. CDR1 MGHDK and CDR2 SYGVNS come from the germline V gene. Trimming stripped 5 bases from V and 0 bases from J, with 11 bases between. In nucleotides, the CDR3 is TGTGCCAGCAGTAGCGAACTGCTAGCCAAAAACATTCAGTACTTC. It codes for CASSSELLAKNIQYF.